Listed below are T cell receptor beta chains from one sample, sequenced in a study of cytomegalovirus exposure and HLA in healthy donors. Clones were read by immunoSEQ multiplex PCR, and TCRdb kept only the in-frame ones, dropping some. The repertoire holds more than 85,000 clones, with under 85% as singletons. The sample taken for sequencing was PBMCs. Every receptor here comes from a middle-aged woman in good health and CMV-seropositive. Each CDR3 is given with its conserved first and last residue. Fields, in order: clone size, J gene, V gene, D gene, CDR3 protein, CDR3 DNA. The D gene is left open where the match is weak. A row's size may be missing; if present it is once, few, many or a size class.

clone size: .
J gene: TRBJ1-2
V gene: TRBV10-3
D gene: .
CDR3 protein: CAIGSGQQGAYGYTF
CDR3 DNA: TGTGCCATCGGGTCCGGACAACAGGGCGCCTATGGCTACACCTTC

clone size: few
J gene: TRBJ1-2
V gene: TRBV2
D gene: TRBD1
CDR3 protein: CASRTGPHYGYTF
CDR3 DNA: TGTGCCAGCAGGACAGGGCCCCACTATGGCTACACCTTC

clone size: .
J gene: TRBJ2-7
V gene: TRBV15
D gene: TRBD2
CDR3 protein: CATSRGGLAGGYSSYEQYF
CDR3 DNA: TGTGCCACCAGCAGAGGAGGACTAGCGGGAGGGTATAGCTCCTACGAGCAGTACTTC

clone size: .
J gene: TRBJ1-5
V gene: TRBV11-2
D gene: .
CDR3 protein: CASSLGRDSNQPQHF
CDR3 DNA: TGTGCCAGCAGCTTGGGCAGGGATAGCAATCAGCCCCAGCATTTT

clone size: once
J gene: TRBJ2-3
V gene: TRBV5-1
D gene: .
CDR3 protein: CASSFRVEGALADTQYF
CDR3 DNA: TGCGCCAGCAGCTTTCGCGTCGAAGGGGCCCTCGCAGATACGCAGTATTTT

clone size: .
J gene: TRBJ2-2
V gene: TRBV6-6
D gene: .
CDR3 protein: CASSYDETIKGELFF
CDR3 DNA: TGTGCCAGCAGTTACGACGAGACTATTAAGGGGGAGCTGTTTTTT

clone size: .
J gene: TRBJ2-7
V gene: TRBV13
D gene: TRBD1
CDR3 protein: CASSPGQRSYEQYF
CDR3 DNA: TGTGCCAGCAGTCCGGGACAGAGATCCTACGAGCAGTACTTC

clone size: .
J gene: TRBJ2-6
V gene: TRBV6-6
D gene: TRBD1
CDR3 protein: CASSTGVPGANVLTF
CDR3 DNA: TGTGCCAGCAGTACAGGGGTTCCTGGGGCCAACGTCCTGACTTTC

clone size: .
J gene: TRBJ2-4
V gene: TRBV20-1
D gene: .
CDR3 protein: CSARLRQFEYF
CDR3 DNA: TGCAGTGCTAGACTTAGACAGTTTGAGTACTTC

clone size: .
J gene: TRBJ1-2
V gene: TRBV15
D gene: .
CDR3 protein: CATSRDQSGGRVYGYTF
CDR3 DNA: TGTGCCACCAGCAGAGATCAATCGGGCGGCAGGGTCTATGGCTACACCTTC

clone size: .
J gene: TRBJ2-2
V gene: TRBV27
D gene: .
CDR3 protein: CASSYGSYTGELFF
CDR3 DNA: TGTGCCAGCAGTTACGGGTCCTACACCGGGGAGCTGTTTTTT

clone size: .
J gene: TRBJ1-2
V gene: TRBV28
D gene: .
CDR3 protein: CASRVGGLVYGYTF
CDR3 DNA: TGTGCCAGCAGGGTCGGGGGGCTGGTCTATGGCTACACCTTC